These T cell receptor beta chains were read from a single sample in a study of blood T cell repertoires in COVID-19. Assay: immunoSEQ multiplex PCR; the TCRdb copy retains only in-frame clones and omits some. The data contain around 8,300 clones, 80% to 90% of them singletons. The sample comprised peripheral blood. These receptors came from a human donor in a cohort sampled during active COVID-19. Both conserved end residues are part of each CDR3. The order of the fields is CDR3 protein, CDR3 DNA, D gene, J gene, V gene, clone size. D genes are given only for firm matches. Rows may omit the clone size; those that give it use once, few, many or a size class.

CDR3 protein: CASSPGDRGKETQYF
CDR3 DNA: TGCGCCAGCAGCCCGGGGGACAGGGGGAAAGAGACCCAGTACTTC
D gene: TRBD1
J gene: TRBJ2-5
V gene: TRBV5-1
clone size: -

CDR3 protein: CSVDDILANYNEQFF
CDR3 DNA: TGCAGCGTGGATGACATCCTAGCGAACTACAATGAGCAGTTCTTC
D gene: -
J gene: TRBJ2-1
V gene: TRBV29-1
clone size: -

CDR3 protein: CASSWQRESYNEQFF
CDR3 DNA: TGTGCCAGCAGCTGGCAGCGGGAGAGCTACAATGAGCAGTTCTTC
D gene: TRBD2
J gene: TRBJ2-1
V gene: TRBV7-8
clone size: -

CDR3 protein: CAWGRLAGGNEQFF
CDR3 DNA: TGTGCCTGGGGTAGACTAGCGGGAGGTAATGAGCAGTTCTTC
D gene: TRBD2
J gene: TRBJ2-1
V gene: TRBV30
clone size: -

CDR3 protein: CASSLLLGTGGLEQYF
CDR3 DNA: TGTGCCAGCAGCCTACTGCTCGGGACAGGGGGCCTCGAGCAGTACTTC
D gene: TRBD1
J gene: TRBJ2-7
V gene: TRBV16
clone size: few

CDR3 protein: CASSQDRGGSYNEQFF
CDR3 DNA: TGCGCCAGCAGCCAAGATAGGGGGGGCTCCTACAATGAGCAGTTCTTC
D gene: -
J gene: TRBJ2-1
V gene: TRBV4-3
clone size: -

CDR3 protein: CSVWGGSQETQYF
CDR3 DNA: TGCAGCGTATGGGGGGGGTCCCAAGAGACCCAGTACTTC
D gene: TRBD2
J gene: TRBJ2-5
V gene: TRBV29-1
clone size: -

CDR3 protein: CASSFEGYGYTF
CDR3 DNA: TGTGCCAGCAGCTTCGAGGGCTATGGCTACACCTTC
D gene: -
J gene: TRBJ1-2
V gene: TRBV5-5
clone size: -

CDR3 protein: CASSDPGTGSYEQYF
CDR3 DNA: TGTGCCAGCAGTGATCCCGGGACAGGCTCCTACGAGCAGTACTTC
D gene: TRBD1
J gene: TRBJ2-7
V gene: TRBV2
clone size: -

CDR3 protein: CASSRQDPPKTQYF
CDR3 DNA: TGTGCCAGCAGCCGACAGGACCCTCCTAAGACCCAGTACTTC
D gene: -
J gene: TRBJ2-5
V gene: TRBV11-2
clone size: -

CDR3 protein: CASSEGLAIYEQYF
CDR3 DNA: TGTGCCAGCAGCGAGGGACTAGCGATCTACGAGCAGTACTTC
D gene: TRBD2
J gene: TRBJ2-7
V gene: TRBV9
clone size: -

CDR3 protein: CASQGQSNEKLFF
CDR3 DNA: TGCGCCAGCCAGGGACAGTCAAATGAAAAACTGTTTTTT
D gene: TRBD1
J gene: TRBJ1-4
V gene: TRBV10-1
clone size: -

CDR3 protein: CASSPGGTDTQYF
CDR3 DNA: TGTGCCAGCTCACCGGGAGGCACAGATACGCAGTATTTT
D gene: -
J gene: TRBJ2-3
V gene: TRBV18
clone size: -

CDR3 protein: CASSRLAGYNEQFF
CDR3 DNA: TGTGCCAGCAGTAGACTAGCGGGGTACAATGAGCAGTTCTTC
D gene: TRBD2
J gene: TRBJ2-1
V gene: TRBV6-2/TRBV6-3
clone size: -

CDR3 protein: CASSQIRLAGGPLNEQFF
CDR3 DNA: TGTGCCAGCAGTCAAATCCGCCTAGCGGGAGGGCCGTTAAATGAGCAGTTCTTC
D gene: TRBD2
J gene: TRBJ2-1
V gene: TRBV27
clone size: -

CDR3 protein: CASSNGGGYQPQHF
CDR3 DNA: TGTGCCAGTAGTAATGGCGGGGGGTATCAGCCCCAGCATTTT
D gene: -
J gene: TRBJ1-5
V gene: TRBV19
clone size: -

CDR3 protein: CASSLTIGLAGEQYF
CDR3 DNA: TGTGCCAGCAGCCTTACTATAGGACTAGCTGGCGAGCAGTACTTC
D gene: TRBD2
J gene: TRBJ2-7
V gene: TRBV3-1/TRBV3-2
clone size: -

CDR3 protein: CSARQYTEAFF
CDR3 DNA: TGCAGTGCGAGACAGTACACTGAAGCTTTCTTT
D gene: -
J gene: TRBJ1-1
V gene: TRBV20-1
clone size: -

CDR3 protein: CASSQSGTNYEQYF
CDR3 DNA: TGTGCCAGCAGCCAGTCCGGGACTAACTACGAGCAGTACTTC
D gene: TRBD2
J gene: TRBJ2-7
V gene: TRBV16
clone size: -

CDR3 protein: CASSESRQGAAKNIQYF
CDR3 DNA: TGTGCCAGCAGTGAAAGTCGGCAGGGCGCAGCCAAAAACATTCAGTACTTC
D gene: -
J gene: TRBJ2-4
V gene: TRBV6-1
clone size: once

CDR3 protein: CASSKVTSGNTGELFF
CDR3 DNA: TGTGCCAGCAGCAAAGTGACTAGCGGGAACACCGGGGAGCTGTTTTTT
D gene: -
J gene: TRBJ2-2
V gene: TRBV21-1
clone size: -

CDR3 protein: CASSWRQGLNEKLFF
CDR3 DNA: TGTGCCAGCAGCTGGCGACAGGGCCTTAATGAAAAACTGTTTTTT
D gene: TRBD1
J gene: TRBJ1-4
V gene: TRBV7-2
clone size: -

CDR3 protein: CATSDRTLPTDNEQFF
CDR3 DNA: TGTGCCACCAGTGACCGGACTCTGCCCACCGACAATGAGCAGTTCTTC
D gene: -
J gene: TRBJ2-1
V gene: TRBV24-1
clone size: -

CDR3 protein: CASSLELAGLYNEQFF
CDR3 DNA: TGTGCCAGCAGCTTGGAACTAGCGGGTCTCTACAATGAGCAGTTCTTC
D gene: TRBD2
J gene: TRBJ2-1
V gene: TRBV5-6
clone size: -

CDR3 protein: CASSFEYEQYF
CDR3 DNA: TGTGCCAGCAGTTTTGAGTACGAGCAGTACTTC
D gene: -
J gene: TRBJ2-7
V gene: TRBV12-3/TRBV12-4
clone size: medium-sized

CDR3 protein: CASSGPAFGEQYF
CDR3 DNA: TGTGCCAGCAGTGGGCCGGCTTTCGGCGAGCAGTACTTC
D gene: -
J gene: TRBJ2-7
V gene: TRBV28
clone size: -

CDR3 protein: CASSPLRDYDYEQYF
CDR3 DNA: TGTGCCAGCTCACCACTCCGGGACTATGATTACGAGCAGTACTTC
D gene: TRBD2
J gene: TRBJ2-7
V gene: TRBV18
clone size: -

CDR3 protein: CASRDSSGANVLTF
CDR3 DNA: TGTGCCAGTAGAGACAGCTCTGGGGCCAACGTCCTGACTTTC
D gene: -
J gene: TRBJ2-6
V gene: TRBV6-6
clone size: -

CDR3 protein: CASSRDRGLETQYF
CDR3 DNA: TGTGCCAGCAGCCGGGACAGGGGGTTAGAGACCCAGTACTTC
D gene: TRBD1
J gene: TRBJ2-5
V gene: TRBV7-2
clone size: -

CDR3 protein: CASSEAPGTSGPYEQYF
CDR3 DNA: TGTGCCAGCAGTGAAGCTCCAGGGACTAGCGGACCCTACGAGCAGTACTTC
D gene: TRBD2
J gene: TRBJ2-7
V gene: TRBV2
clone size: once

CDR3 protein: CATMTGSPGELFF
CDR3 DNA: TGTGCCACCATGACAGGATCCCCCGGGGAGCTGTTTTTT
D gene: -
J gene: TRBJ2-2
V gene: TRBV24-1
clone size: -

CDR3 protein: CASSQTGIITDTQYF
CDR3 DNA: TGTGCCAGCAGCCAAACAGGGATTATCACAGATACGCAGTATTTT
D gene: -
J gene: TRBJ2-3
V gene: TRBV14
clone size: -

CDR3 protein: CASSQVGGQPQHF
CDR3 DNA: TGCGCCAGCAGCCAAGTAGGGGGCCAGCCCCAGCATTTT
D gene: TRBD1
J gene: TRBJ1-5
V gene: TRBV4-1
clone size: -

CDR3 protein: CASSPDRAGDEQYF
CDR3 DNA: TGTGCCAGCAGCCCGGACAGGGCCGGGGACGAGCAGTACTTC
D gene: TRBD1
J gene: TRBJ2-7
V gene: TRBV28
clone size: once

CDR3 protein: CASSPRTGFEQYF
CDR3 DNA: TGTGCCAGCAGCCCCCGGACAGGGTTCGAGCAGTACTTC
D gene: TRBD1
J gene: TRBJ2-7
V gene: TRBV13
clone size: -

CDR3 protein: CASSPRQGSPSNYGYTF
CDR3 DNA: TGTGCCAGCAGCCCCCGGCAGGGGTCCCCTTCTAACTATGGCTACACCTTC
D gene: -
J gene: TRBJ1-2
V gene: TRBV7-9
clone size: -

CDR3 protein: CASSLGQVNTEAFF
CDR3 DNA: TGCGCCAGCAGCTTGGGACAGGTGAACACTGAAGCTTTCTTT
D gene: -
J gene: TRBJ1-1
V gene: TRBV5-1
clone size: -

CDR3 protein: CASSLIHSDTQYF
CDR3 DNA: TGTGCCAGCAGCTTGATCCATAGTGATACGCAGTATTTT
D gene: -
J gene: TRBJ2-3
V gene: TRBV7-2
clone size: -

CDR3 protein: CASSLTGTGSGNIQYF
CDR3 DNA: TGCGCCAGCAGCTTGACCGGGACAGGTTCGGGAAACATTCAGTACTTC
D gene: TRBD1
J gene: TRBJ2-4
V gene: TRBV5-1
clone size: -

CDR3 protein: CATSAEGVRSYNEQFF
CDR3 DNA: TGTGCCACCAGTGCGGAGGGAGTGCGGTCCTACAATGAGCAGTTCTTC
D gene: -
J gene: TRBJ2-1
V gene: TRBV24-1
clone size: once

CDR3 protein: CASSPSGGQGYEQYF
CDR3 DNA: TGTGCCAGCTCACCATCTGGGGGACAGGGGTACGAGCAGTACTTC
D gene: TRBD1
J gene: TRBJ2-7
V gene: TRBV18
clone size: -

CDR3 protein: CASSLGLAGKRVETQYF
CDR3 DNA: TGTGCCAGCAGCTTAGGCCTAGCGGGAAAGAGAGTGGAGACCCAGTACTTC
D gene: TRBD2
J gene: TRBJ2-5
V gene: TRBV7-2
clone size: -

CDR3 protein: CASSTLRDRGRETQYF
CDR3 DNA: TGTGCCAGCAGTACCCTACGGGACAGGGGGAGAGAGACCCAGTACTTC
D gene: TRBD1
J gene: TRBJ2-5
V gene: TRBV28
clone size: -

CDR3 protein: CASSLDRTSPRAYEQYF
CDR3 DNA: TGTGCCAGCAGCTTAGATAGGACTAGCCCGAGGGCCTACGAGCAGTACTTC
D gene: TRBD2
J gene: TRBJ2-7
V gene: TRBV7-9
clone size: -

CDR3 protein: CASSLAEEQYF
CDR3 DNA: TGCGCCAGCAGCTTGGCCGAGGAGCAGTACTTC
D gene: -
J gene: TRBJ2-7
V gene: TRBV5-1
clone size: -

CDR3 protein: CASSLLAGVRDNEQFF
CDR3 DNA: TGTGCCAGCAGTTTACTAGCGGGAGTACGGGACAATGAGCAGTTCTTC
D gene: TRBD2
J gene: TRBJ2-1
V gene: TRBV27
clone size: -

CDR3 protein: CASSLTDYEQYF
CDR3 DNA: TGCGCCAGCAGTCTGACAGACTACGAGCAGTACTTC
D gene: -
J gene: TRBJ2-7
V gene: TRBV5-1
clone size: -

CDR3 protein: CASSVAGRDTEAFF
CDR3 DNA: TGTGCCAGCAGCGTAGCGGGGAGAGACACTGAAGCTTTCTTT
D gene: -
J gene: TRBJ1-1
V gene: TRBV9
clone size: -

CDR3 protein: CASRTGGGAGELFF
CDR3 DNA: TGTGCCAGCAGAACGGGGGGTGGGGCCGGGGAGCTGTTTTTT
D gene: TRBD2
J gene: TRBJ2-2
V gene: TRBV6-5
clone size: -

CDR3 protein: CASSPRSNEQFF
CDR3 DNA: TGTGCCAGCAGTCCGCGTAGCAATGAGCAGTTCTTC
D gene: -
J gene: TRBJ2-1
V gene: TRBV27
clone size: once